A selection of T cell receptor beta chains follows, all from one sample in a study of T-cell memory formation after mild COVID-19. TCRdb re-derived calls from the 5' RACE reads in MiXCR, one entry per CDR3 protein. Seen here are fewer than 400,000 distinct CDR3 sequences, 15% to 20% observed once, and the top ten hold roughly 21%. Sequencing was carried out using PBMCs or a T cell subset sorted from them (not recorded which). The receptors here all came from a man aged 18 to 30 who had mild COVID-19 (a few samples of this study predate the infection). Cell type and time point are not known. CDR3s include the opening cysteine and the closing phenylalanine or tryptophan. The D gene is left open where the match is weak. Expanded clones get a size class; other rows say once, few or many, or leave the size out.

CDR3: CASSLGISPGANVLTF; DNA: TGCGCCAGCAGCTTAGGCATCAGCCCTGGGGCCAACGTCCTGACTTTC; size: few; length: 16; D: .; V: TRBV5-1; J: TRBJ2-6
CDR3: CASSHEGTGINEKLFF; DNA: TGTGCCAGCAGCCACGAGGGAACGGGGATTAATGAAAAACTGTTTTTT; size: few; length: 16; D: .; V: TRBV12-3/TRBV12-4; J: TRBJ1-4
CDR3: CASAPPGGGSSYNEQFF; DNA: TGTGCCAGCGCCCCTCCGGGGGGTGGAAGCTCCTACAATGAGCAGTTCTTC; size: once; length: 17; D: TRBD2; V: TRBV7-6; J: TRBJ2-1
CDR3: CSAGRGLGGNEQFF; DNA: TGCAGTGCCGGTCGGGGCCTGGGGGGCAATGAGCAGTTCTTC; size: few; length: 14; D: .; V: TRBV20-1; J: TRBJ2-1
CDR3: CASSLSTLAEETQYF; DNA: TGCGCCAGCAGCTTGAGTACTTTGGCAGAAGAGACCCAGTACTTC; size: few; length: 15; D: .; V: TRBV5-1; J: TRBJ2-5
CDR3: CASSLVGLNNEQFF; DNA: TGTGCCAGCAGCTTAGTTGGACTTAACAATGAGCAGTTCTTC; size: few; length: 14; D: .; V: TRBV7-2; J: TRBJ2-1
CDR3: CASIEWGTGELFF; DNA: TGTGCCAGCATTGAATGGGGCACCGGGGAGCTGTTTTTT; size: .; length: 13; D: .; V: TRBV7-9; J: TRBJ2-2
CDR3: CASSLSGTGLIGYTF; DNA: TGTGCCAGCAGTTTATCCGGGACAGGTCTTATCGGCTACACCTTC; size: .; length: 15; D: TRBD1; V: TRBV27; J: TRBJ1-2
CDR3: CASSEGQGAADTQYF; DNA: TGTGCCAGCAGCGAGGGACAGGGGGCTGCGGATACGCAGTATTTT; size: .; length: 15; D: TRBD1; V: TRBV5-5; J: TRBJ2-3
CDR3: CASSPSGAGYNEQFF; DNA: TGTGCCAGCAGCCCTTCCGGTGCGGGGTACAATGAGCAGTTCTTC; size: .; length: 15; D: .; V: TRBV5-4; J: TRBJ2-1
CDR3: CASSMARGETQYF; DNA: TGTGCCAGCAGCATGGCGAGAGGGGAGACCCAGTACTTC; size: .; length: 13; D: .; V: TRBV7-3; J: TRBJ2-5
CDR3: CASSNGGTGAYNEQFF; DNA: TGTGCCAGCAGCAACGGCGGGACAGGGGCCTACAATGAGCAGTTCTTC; size: few; length: 16; D: TRBD1; V: TRBV7-9; J: TRBJ2-1
CDR3: CSALPLGSNIQYF; DNA: TGCAGTGCCCTCCCACTAGGGTCCAACATTCAGTACTTC; size: few; length: 13; D: .; V: TRBV20-1; J: TRBJ2-4
CDR3: CASSYSGGAETQYF; DNA: TGTGCCAGCAGTTACAGCGGGGGGGCAGAGACCCAGTACTTC; size: many; length: 14; D: TRBD2; V: TRBV6-6; J: TRBJ2-5
CDR3: CASSEEASYEQYF; DNA: TGTGCCAGCAGCGAAGAGGCCTCCTACGAGCAGTACTTC; size: few; length: 13; D: .; V: TRBV6-5; J: TRBJ2-7
CDR3: CASLFADTQYF; DNA: TGTGCCAGCCTTTTTGCAGATACGCAGTATTTT; size: .; length: 11; D: .; V: TRBV2; J: TRBJ2-3
CDR3: CASGGTRGLETQYF; DNA: TGTGCCAGCGGAGGGACCCGGGGGTTAGAGACCCAGTACTTC; size: few; length: 14; D: .; V: TRBV6-5; J: TRBJ2-5
CDR3: CASSLEPEGYTF; DNA: TGCGCCAGCAGCTTGGAACCGGAGGGCTACACCTTC; size: few; length: 12; D: .; V: TRBV5-1; J: TRBJ1-2
CDR3: CASSPEGRLGQVGQYF; DNA: TGTGCCAGCAGCCCAGAAGGGCGGTTGGGACAGGTAGGACAGTACTTC; size: .; length: 16; D: TRBD1; V: TRBV5-4; J: TRBJ2-5
CDR3: CASSSLAGGYGRQETQYF; DNA: TGTGCCAGCAGTTCCCTAGCGGGGGGCTATGGCCGACAAGAGACCCAGTACTTC; size: few; length: 18; D: TRBD2; V: TRBV27; J: TRBJ2-5
CDR3: CSVGLVGGQETQYF; DNA: TGCAGCGTAGGCTTGGTGGGAGGCCAAGAGACCCAGTACTTC; size: .; length: 14; D: .; V: TRBV29-1; J: TRBJ2-5
CDR3: CASSLDPAWREKLFF; DNA: TGCGCCAGCAGCTTGGACCCGGCTTGGCGAGAAAAACTGTTTTTT; size: .; length: 15; D: .; V: TRBV5-1; J: TRBJ1-4
CDR3: CASRSEGMVLRIWTNEKLFF; DNA: TGTGCCAGCAGAAGCGAAGGGATGGTATTGAGAATTTGGACTAATGAAAAACTGTTTTTT; size: .; length: 20; D: .; V: TRBV5-8; J: TRBJ1-4
CDR3: CSPIGTGSTNEQFF; DNA: TGCAGCCCCATCGGGACAGGGTCGACCAATGAGCAGTTCTTC; size: few; length: 14; D: TRBD1; V: TRBV20-1; J: TRBJ2-1
CDR3: CASSLVASGAHYNEQFF; DNA: TGTGCCAGCAGCTTGGTAGCTAGCGGGGCCCACTACAATGAGCAGTTCTTC; size: .; length: 17; D: TRBD2; V: TRBV5-5; J: TRBJ2-1
CDR3: CAWRARGIGPYEQYF; DNA: TGTGCCTGGAGGGCGAGGGGGATTGGCCCCTACGAGCAGTACTTC; size: .; length: 15; D: .; V: TRBV30; J: TRBJ2-7
CDR3: CSASGTGGGHETQYF; DNA: TGCAGTGCTAGCGGGACGGGGGGAGGACACGAGACCCAGTACTTC; size: .; length: 15; D: TRBD2; V: TRBV20-1; J: TRBJ2-5
CDR3: CASSSPGLAGATGWRETQYF; DNA: TGTGCCAGCAGCTCCCCGGGACTAGCGGGGGCCACGGGATGGCGAGAGACCCAGTACTTC; size: .; length: 20; D: TRBD2; V: TRBV7-2; J: TRBJ2-5
CDR3: CASSLGSEAFF; DNA: TGTGCCAGCAGTTTGGGCAGCGAAGCTTTCTTT; size: many; length: 11; D: .; V: TRBV12-3/TRBV12-4; J: TRBJ1-1
CDR3: CASKEGNQPQHF; DNA: TGTGCCAGCAAGGAGGGCAATCAGCCCCAGCATTTT; size: .; length: 12; D: .; V: TRBV12-3/TRBV12-4; J: TRBJ1-5
CDR3: CASRSTGPGNTIYF; DNA: TGTGCCAGCAGATCTACTGGCCCTGGAAACACCATATATTTT; size: few; length: 14; D: .; V: TRBV12-3/TRBV12-4; J: TRBJ1-3
CDR3: CASSYSGTSGGSTDTQYF; DNA: TGTGCCAGCAGTTATTCAGGGACTAGCGGGGGTTCCACAGATACGCAGTATTTT; size: .; length: 18; D: TRBD2; V: TRBV6-2/TRBV6-3; J: TRBJ2-3
CDR3: CASSQMYRTNEKLFF; DNA: TGCGCCAGCAGCCAAATGTACAGAACTAATGAAAAACTGTTTTTT; size: .; length: 15; D: .; V: TRBV4-3; J: TRBJ1-4
CDR3: CSGAGSTEAFF; DNA: TGCAGCGGGGCCGGGAGCACTGAAGCTTTCTTT; size: few; length: 11; D: .; V: TRBV29-1; J: TRBJ1-1
CDR3: CASSLTSGGIEQFF; DNA: TGTGCCAGCAGCCTGACTAGCGGGGGGATAGAGCAGTTCTTC; size: .; length: 14; D: TRBD2; V: TRBV5-6; J: TRBJ2-1
CDR3: CASSPNGSNQPQHF; DNA: TGTGCCAGCAGTCCCAACGGAAGCAATCAGCCCCAGCATTTT; size: few; length: 14; D: .; V: TRBV6-2/TRBV6-3; J: TRBJ1-5
CDR3: CASRRGATEAFF; DNA: TGTGCCAGCAGAAGGGGGGCCACTGAAGCTTTCTTT; size: many; length: 12; D: .; V: TRBV6-5; J: TRBJ1-1
CDR3: CASSRGTSNYNEQFF; DNA: TGTGCCAGCAGCCGAGGGACTAGCAACTACAATGAGCAGTTCTTC; size: few; length: 15; D: TRBD2; V: TRBV4-2; J: TRBJ2-1
CDR3: CASSQDFRGQETQYF; DNA: TGCGCCAGCAGCCAAGATTTCAGGGGGCAAGAGACCCAGTACTTC; size: .; length: 15; D: TRBD1; V: TRBV4-3; J: TRBJ2-5
CDR3: CSARPGQGVGETQYF; DNA: TGCAGTGCTAGACCTGGACAGGGGGTCGGTGAGACCCAGTACTTC; size: .; length: 15; D: TRBD1; V: TRBV20-1; J: TRBJ2-5
CDR3: CASKGSGSPLHF; DNA: TGTGCCAGCAAGGGGTCTGGTTCACCCCTCCACTTT; size: few; length: 12; D: .; V: TRBV12-3/TRBV12-4; J: TRBJ1-6
CDR3: CASSELDTQYF; DNA: TGTGCCAGCAGTGAATTGGATACGCAGTATTTT; size: few; length: 11; D: .; V: TRBV2; J: TRBJ2-3
CDR3: CASSRQYNQPQHF; DNA: TGTGCCAGCAGCCGACAGTACAATCAGCCCCAGCATTTT; size: .; length: 13; D: .; V: TRBV3-1; J: TRBJ1-5
CDR3: CASSARQGEFTEAFF; DNA: TGTGCCAGCAGCGCTCGGCAGGGGGAGTTCACTGAAGCTTTCTTT; size: few; length: 15; D: TRBD1; V: TRBV9; J: TRBJ1-1
CDR3: CASSLQGFASPLHF; DNA: TGTGCCAGCAGCTTACAGGGATTTGCTTCACCCCTCCACTTT; size: few; length: 14; D: .; V: TRBV7-2; J: TRBJ1-6
CDR3: CASSQGLAGRNEQFF; DNA: TGCGCCAGCAGCCAAGGACTAGCGGGTCGCAATGAGCAGTTCTTC; size: few; length: 15; D: TRBD2; V: TRBV4-3; J: TRBJ2-1
CDR3: CSVAGTGGYGTQYF; DNA: TGCAGCGTTGCGGGGACAGGGGGCTACGGTACGCAGTATTTT; size: .; length: 14; D: TRBD1; V: TRBV29-1; J: TRBJ2-3
CDR3: CASSSTTGGPQTMRWRFF; DNA: TGTGCCAGCAGTTCCACGACGGGAGGACCCCAAACAATGAGGTGGAGGTTCTTC; size: .; length: 18; D: TRBD2; V: TRBV27; J: TRBJ2-1
CDR3: CASSQGPSGYNEQFF; DNA: TGTGCCAGCAGCCAAGGGCCTAGCGGATACAATGAGCAGTTCTTC; size: few; length: 15; D: TRBD2; V: TRBV3-1; J: TRBJ2-1
CDR3: CASERESYNEQFF; DNA: TGTGCCAGCGAACGAGAATCCTACAATGAGCAGTTCTTC; size: few; length: 13; D: .; V: TRBV2; J: TRBJ2-1
CDR3: CSALTTGGPGNTIYF; DNA: TGCAGTGCTCTGACGACAGGGGGCCCTGGAAACACCATATATTTT; size: many; length: 15; D: TRBD1; V: TRBV20-1; J: TRBJ1-3
CDR3: CASSRTGGLTGELFF; DNA: TGTGCCAGCAGTAGGACAGGGGGTCTGACCGGGGAGCTGTTTTTT; size: few; length: 15; D: TRBD1; V: TRBV6-1; J: TRBJ2-2
CDR3: CASSFENSPLHF; DNA: TGTGCCAGCAGCTTCGAGAATTCACCCCTCCACTTT; size: .; length: 12; D: .; V: TRBV11-1; J: TRBJ1-6